The 19 T cell receptor beta chains below come from one sample, sequenced in a study of shared clonotypes between healthy human individuals. Assay used: immunoSEQ multiplex PCR; TCRdb lists only in-frame clones, some missing. The table lists a few hundred thousand clones, 97% of them singletons. Sequencing used naive CD4+ T cells sorted from blood. As to subset: CD45RA+ positively selected. The receptor source for this set is a woman aged 25 to 39 in good health.

CDR3: CATSRDGTDTQYF. Written as DNA, the CDR3 is TGTGCCACCAGCAGGGACGGTACAGATACGCAGTATTTT. This chain connects TRBV15 to TRBJ2-3; no firm D call. V was cut by 3 bases and J by 3 bases, with 7 bases left in between. CDR3 length: 13 amino acids. Germline assignment: CDR1 LNHNV and CDR2 YYDKDF (reference sequence).

This chain connects TRBV28 to TRBJ2-1, with 7 nucleotides matching TRBD2. With 5 bases clipped from V and 10 bases from J, the junction kept 14 bases outside the gene matches. CDR3 length: 15 amino acids. The germline gives CDR1 MDHEN, CDR2 SYDVKM. The CDR3 sequence: CASSQKGREWEEQFF. The CDR3 DNA reads TGTGCCAGCAGTCAAAAGGGGCGGGAGTGGGAAGAGCAGTTCTTC.

The chain recombines TRBV6-5 with TRBJ1-1, with a tentative D call TRBD1 (6 bases). The germline CDR1 and CDR2 sequences are MNHEY and SVGAGI. Trimming took 4 bases from V and 1 from J, leaving 13 bases between them. The CDR3 is 15 residues long. CDR3 coding DNA: TGTGCCAGCAGTTCTCCGGGACACACGAACACTGAAGCTTTCTTT. Its protein product is CASSSPGHTNTEAFF.

The V and J genes are TRBV10-2 and TRBJ1-5; D gene uncertain. Looked up from germline, CDR1 is WSHSY and CDR2 is SAAADI. The CDR3 contains 12 residues. V was clipped by 6 bases and J by 3 bases, with 6 bases between them. The CDR3 sequence is CASSNTNQPQHF. DNA for the CDR3: TGCGCCAGCAGCAATACCAATCAGCCCCAGCATTTT.

The genes are TRBV30 and TRBJ1-6; TRBD1 is a possible D gene (5 bases). Germline CDR1 GTSNPN, CDR2 SVGIG (reference sequence). Trimming took 0 bases from V and 5 from J, leaving 5 bases between them. The CDR3 runs to 13 residues. Here the CDR3 reads CAWSVQDNSPLHF. Written as DNA, the CDR3 is TGTGCCTGGAGTGTACAGGATAATTCACCCCTCCACTTT.

A few counts support this clone. The chain carries TRBV5-4 and TRBJ1-5; possibly TRBD1 for D (6 bases). Germline values: CDR1 SGHNT, CDR2 YYREEE (reference sequence). Deletions cut 4 bases from V and 4 bases from J, with 9 bases between. CDR3 length: 13 residues. CDR3 amino acids: CASSVQGNQPQHF. In DNA form, the CDR3 reads TGTGCCAGCAGCGTACAGGGTAATCAGCCCCAGCATTTT.

This chain joins TRBV7-9 and TRBJ2-2; D unclear. The V gene lost 0 bases and the J gene lost 2 bases, with 16 bases spanning the gap. Germline CDR1 SEHNR, CDR2 FQNEAQ (reference sequence). The CDR3 covers 18 residues. CDR3 in amino acids: CASSLAPMPRRNTGELFF. CDR3 coding DNA: TGTGCCAGCAGCTTAGCGCCTATGCCCCGAAGAAACACCGGGGAGCTGTTTTTT. Together with reference TRBV7-9 and TRBJ2-2, the CDR3 gives the full variable domain: DTGVSQNPRHKITKRGQNVTFRCDPISEHNRLYWYRQTLGQGPEFLTYFQNEAQLEKSRLLSDRFSAERPKGSFSTLEIQRTEQGDSAMYLCASSLAPMPRRNTGELFFGEGSRLTVL.

The chain links TRBV9 to TRBJ2-5, with 10 bases identical to TRBD2. Trimming cost V 0 bases and J 2 bases; bases outside gene matches: 4. Germline CDR1 and CDR2: SGDLS and YYNGEE. CDR3 length: 16 residues. CDR3 amino acids: CASSVGLAGLQETQYF. Here the CDR3 DNA reads TGTGCCAGCAGCGTAGGACTAGCGGGCCTGCAAGAGACCCAGTACTTC.

This chain connects TRBV10-3 to TRBJ2-5; 12 bases line up with TRBD1. The CDR3 contains 18 residues. V gave up 2 bases and J gave up 5 bases; unmatched junction bases: 12. Germline-derived CDR1 and CDR2 are ENHRY and SYGVKD. Here the CDR3 reads CAISEPNPGQGAGETQYF. Here the CDR3 DNA reads TGTGCCATCAGTGAGCCGAACCCGGGACAGGGGGCTGGGGAGACCCAGTACTTC.

V is TRBV10-3 and J is TRBJ1-2, with 7 bases lining up with TRBD1. Germline loops: CDR1 ENHRY, CDR2 SYGVKD. V lost 6 bases to trimming and J lost 4 bases; unmatched junction nucleotides: 8. This CDR3 spans 14 amino acids. The chain's CDR3 is CAISLTGYIYGYTF. The CDR3 nucleotides read TGTGCCATCAGCTTGACAGGGTATATCTATGGCTACACCTTC.

CDR3 in amino acids: CASSEVAGGEQFF. Here the CDR3 DNA reads TGCGCCAGCAGTGAGGTAGCGGGAGGGGAGCAGTTCTTC. The rearrangement joins TRBV5-1 to TRBJ2-1; TRBD2 agrees at 11 bases. Per germline, CDR1 SGHRS and CDR2 YFSETQ. Losses at the gene ends were 5 bases for V and 10 bases for J; bases not matched to a gene: 5. The CDR3 loop spans 13 amino acids.

This chain uses TRBV2 with TRBJ2-7; D unclear. In germline, CDR1 is SNHLY, CDR2 FYNNEI. Trimming left V 7 bases short and J 2 bases short, with 12 bases between. This CDR3 has 13 residues. Written as DNA, the CDR3 is TGTGCCAGCAATGTGGGGATACCCTACGAGCAGTACTTC. This sequence encodes CASNVGIPYEQYF. The full variable domain, with the rest looked up from reference TRBV2 and TRBJ2-7, is EPEVTQTPSHQVTQMGQEVILRCVPISNHLYFYWYRQILGQKVEFLVSFYNNEISEKSEIFDDQFSVERPDGSNFTLKIRSTKLEDSAMYFCASNVGIPYEQYFGPGTRLTVT.

The chain couples TRBV5-5 to TRBJ1-1; possible D gene TRBD1, 5 bases. Germline-derived CDR1 and CDR2 are SGHKS and YYEKEE (reference sequence). This CDR3 comprises 12 residues. Trimming took 2 bases from V and 6 from J, leaving 8 bases between them. The DNA for the CDR3 is TGTGCCAGCAGCTTAATGGGGGCTGAAGCTTTCTTT. It encodes CASSLMGAEAFF. Filled out from reference TRBV5-5 and TRBJ1-1, the complete variable domain reads DAGVTQSPTHLIKTRGQQVTLRCSPISGHKSVSWYQQVLGQGPQFIFQYYEKEERGRGNFPDRFSARQFPNYSSELNVNALLLGDSALYLCASSLMGAEAFFGQGTRLTVV.

Only one count was recorded for this clone. This chain joins TRBV28 and TRBJ2-4; 8 bases line up with TRBD2. The CDR3 is 17 amino acids. Germline V gene lookup returns CDR1 MDHEN and CDR2 SYDVKM. The V and J ends lost 4 bases and 3 bases, in that order; junction bases with no gene match: 11. CDR3 DNA: TGTGCCAGCAGTTGGGTAGCGGGATCGGGTGTCAAAAACATTCAGTACTTC. This translates into CASSWVAGSGVKNIQYF.

J is TRBJ1-1 and V is TRBV12-5, with 8 bases lining up with TRBD1. The junction had 8 bases not matched to a gene; V was cut back by 7 bases and J by 4 bases. The CDR3 is made up of 14 amino acids. In germline, CDR1 is LGHNT, CDR2 FRNRAP. In DNA form, the CDR3 reads TGTGCTAGTGCCTTATCGGACAGGGCCACTGAAGCTTTCTTT. Translating gives CASALSDRATEAFF.

This sequence joins TRBV7-9 and TRBJ2-2, with TRBD2 matching 7 bases. Germline V gene lookup returns CDR1 SEHNR and CDR2 FQNEAQ (reference sequence). V shed 2 bases, J shed 6 bases, and the junction held 3 bases outside the gene matches. The CDR3 extends over 14 amino acids. The CDR3 nucleotides are TGTGCCAGCAGCTTATCAACTAGCGCCGGGGAGCTGTTTTTT. Translation gives CASSLSTSAGELFF.

CDR3: CASGQLGGRRSYNEQFF. In nucleotides, the CDR3 is TGTGCCAGTGGCCAGCTGGGCGGGAGACGGTCCTACAATGAGCAGTTCTTC. V and J are TRBV19 and TRBJ2-1; 7 nucleotides match TRBD2. V dropped 8 bases and J dropped 1; count of bases not matched to a gene: 14. CDR1 and CDR2 (germline): LNHDA, SQIVND (reference sequence). This CDR3 comprises 17 residues.

V is TRBV6-1 and J is TRBJ2-3; 13 bases line up with TRBD2. This CDR3 is built from 16 residues. After removal of 1 base from V and 4 bases from J, the junction contained 2 bases not matched to a gene. The germline CDR1 and CDR2 sequences are MNHNS and SASEGT. The CDR3: CASSEVTSGRSDTQYF. CDR3 DNA: TGTGCCAGCAGTGAAGTGACTAGCGGGAGGTCAGATACGCAGTATTTT.

CDR3 protein: CASRPGVGSYEQYF. CDR3 coding DNA: TGTGCCAGCAGGCCGGGGGTAGGCTCCTACGAGCAGTACTTC. The V call is TRBV27, the J call TRBJ2-7, with D perhaps TRBD2 (6 bases). This CDR3 has 14 amino acids. The V gene lost 6 bases and the J gene lost 0 bases, with 12 bases spanning the gap. CDR1 and CDR2 (germline): MNHEY, SMNVEV (reference sequence).